This is a list of T cell receptor beta chains from one sample in a study of breast tumors, draining lymph nodes, adjacent tissues. Each CDR3 protein gets one entry after TCRdb re-called the multiplex PCR reads with MiXCR. The sample comprises fewer than 25,000 distinct CDR3 sequences, about 38% of which are singletons, and around 22% rests with the top ten. The specimen sequenced was breast tumor tissue. The source of these receptors is a female donor with breast cancer. Some clones in this sample may be carry-over from other donors' samples. Each CDR3 is given with its conserved first and last residue. Fields, in order: V gene, D gene, J gene, clone size, CDR3 DNA, CDR3 protein. D genes are given only for firm matches. The size of a clone is reported for some rows only, either as once, few or many, or as a class for expanded clones.

>TRBV18|.|TRBJ1-2|many
TGTGCCAGCTCAAACCCCGGGACGCAGGGTGGCTACACCTTC
CASSNPGTQGGYTF
>TRBV19|.|TRBJ1-3|many
TGTGCCAGTAAGACTAACGCTGGAAACACCATATATTTT
CASKTNAGNTIYF
>TRBV7-9|TRBD2|TRBJ2-1|many
TGTGCCAGCAGCCGCACTAGCGGGGTCTTCTACAATGAGCAGTTCTTC
CASSRTSGVFYNEQFF
>TRBV19|TRBD1|TRBJ1-4|.
TGTGCCAGTAGTATGGGGACAGGGATTCGGGAAAAACTGTTTTTT
CASSMGTGIREKLFF
>TRBV20-1|TRBD1|TRBJ1-6|.
TGCAGTGCTAGAGATGAGGGGGACAGGGCGAATTCACCCCTCCACTTT
CSARDEGDRANSPLHF
>TRBV14|.|TRBJ2-5|.
TGTGCCAGCAGCCAAGGCCGGAGGGGAAGCCAAGAGACCCAGTACTTC
CASSQGRRGSQETQYF
>TRBV12-3/TRBV12-4|.|TRBJ1-3|.
TGTGCCAGCAGTCAGCAGGGCTCCTCTGGAAACACCATATATTTT
CASSQQGSSGNTIYF
>TRBV9|.|TRBJ1-5|.
TGTGCCAGCAGCCCTGAGGGGAATCAGCCCCAGCATTTT
CASSPEGNQPQHF
>TRBV27|TRBD1|TRBJ1-2|.
TGTGCCAGCAGTAGTAGACAGGGGGTTTGGGGCTACACCTTC
CASSSRQGVWGYTF
>TRBV19|TRBD1|TRBJ2-7|many
TGTGCCAGTAGAGGCCAAGGACAGGGGTCCGAGCAGTACTTC
CASRGQGQGSEQYF
>TRBV7-9|TRBD1|TRBJ2-1|.
TGTGCCAGCAGCTTACGACAGGGGGGTTACAATGAGCAGTTCTTC
CASSLRQGGYNEQFF
>TRBV20-1|TRBD2|TRBJ2-3|many
TGCAGTATGAGGACTAGCGGGGTAATGGATACGCAGTATTTT
CSMRTSGVMDTQYF
>TRBV4-3|.|TRBJ2-6|many
TGCGCCAGCAGCCAAGACCCTAGAGGCTCTGGGGCCAACGTCCTGACTTTC
CASSQDPRGSGANVLTF
>TRBV5-1|.|TRBJ1-1|.
TGCGCCAGCAGCCCCTGGACCTCCCGGGGGCGAGGAACTGAAGCTTTCTTT
CASSPWTSRGRGTEAFF
>TRBV24-1|.|TRBJ2-1|.
TGTGCCACCAGTGATTGGAGAGGGGGCTCCTACAATGAGCAGTTCTTC
CATSDWRGGSYNEQFF
>TRBV9|TRBD2|TRBJ2-7|many
TGTGCCAGCAGCGTAGGCGGGGGGGCCGACTACGAGCAGTACTTC
CASSVGGGADYEQYF
>TRBV7-3|TRBD2|TRBJ2-1|many
TGTGCCAGCAGCCCGGGCTTCGGGGCGGGGGTGTACAATGAGCAGTTCTTC
CASSPGFGAGVYNEQFF
>TRBV20-1|.|TRBJ1-5|many
TGCAGTGCTAGGCCGGGCAATCAGCCCCAGCATTTT
CSARPGNQPQHF
>TRBV20-1|.|TRBJ1-3|.
TGCAGTGCTACTTGGGACTCTGGAAACACCATATATTTT
CSATWDSGNTIYF
>TRBV20-1|.|TRBJ1-1|few
TGCAGTGCTCGAAAGGTTCGACAAGATTTCATGAACACTGAAGCTTTCTTT
CSARKVRQDFMNTEAFF
>TRBV11-2|TRBD1|TRBJ1-5|many
TGTGCCAGCAGCCCGACAGGGGAGCAGCCCCAGCATTTT
CASSPTGEQPQHF
>TRBV11-2|.|TRBJ2-3|medium-sized
TGTGCCAGCAGCTTCTCATTAGTGGGAGGAGCAGATACGCAGTATTTT
CASSFSLVGGADTQYF
>TRBV19|.|TRBJ2-5|many
TGTGCCAGCAAGGGGAATGGGGTGGTAGAGACCCAGTACTTC
CASKGNGVVETQYF
>TRBV14|.|TRBJ2-2|many
TGTGCCAGCAGCCATATACAGTCGAACACCGGGGAGCTGTTTTTT
CASSHIQSNTGELFF
>TRBV20-1|.|TRBJ2-3|once
TGCAGTGCTCCTGGGAGGGGGGGTCGCACAGATACGCAGTATTTT
CSAPGRGGRTDTQYF
>TRBV7-2|.|TRBJ1-5|many
TGTGCCAGCAGCTTAGAGAGGGGGGAAAATCAGCCCCAGCATTTT
CASSLERGENQPQHF
>TRBV7-2|TRBD2|TRBJ2-3|many
TGTGCCAGCAGCTCAGCGGGGTCCACAGATACGCAGTATTTT
CASSSAGSTDTQYF
>TRBV24-1|TRBD1|TRBJ2-5|.
TGTGCCACCAGTGGCAGACAGGGGAATTTGAGTCAAGAGACCCAGTACTTC
CATSGRQGNLSQETQYF
>TRBV7-2|.|TRBJ1-5|many
TGTGCCAGCAGCTTTCTACTTGGACGGACAATCAATCAGCCCCAGCATTTT
CASSFLLGRTINQPQHF
>TRBV4-3|.|TRBJ2-3|many
TGCGCCAGCAGCCAAAGGGGGGAGAGGACAGATACGCAGTATTTT
CASSQRGERTDTQYF
>TRBV6-6|.|TRBJ1-5|.
TGTGCCAGCAGCCCCGGGGGAGGGTATCAGCCCCAGCATTTT
CASSPGGGYQPQHF
>TRBV10-1|.|TRBJ2-3|medium-sized
TGCGCCAGCAGTGAGGCGGGATGGGATACGCAGTATTTT
CASSEAGWDTQYF
>TRBV9|TRBD1|TRBJ2-5|.
TGTGCCAGCAGCGTAGCCCCGGACAGGGCGGCAGAGACCCAGTACTTC
CASSVAPDRAAETQYF
>TRBV19|.|TRBJ2-5|.
TGTGCCAGTAGTAGCCAGGGGAAAGAGACCCAGTACTTC
CASSSQGKETQYF
>TRBV7-2|.|TRBJ2-7|many
TGTGCCAGCAGCTACGGGCCCTACGAGCAGTACTTC
CASSYGPYEQYF
>TRBV6-6|.|TRBJ2-7|many
.
CASSTSGQGDHEQYF
>TRBV27|TRBD1|TRBJ2-7|.
TGTGCCAGCGGCCCCGGGACAGGGGCGTACGAGCAGTACTTC
CASGPGTGAYEQYF
>TRBV14|.|TRBJ2-1|many
TGTGCCAGCAGCCGAGTGGGCAGTTACACCTACAATGAGCAGTTCTTC
CASSRVGSYTYNEQFF
>TRBV5-1|.|TRBJ1-4|medium-sized
TGCGCCAGCAGCTTGGATCCAGGACGAGCAACTAATGAAAAACTGTTTTTT
CASSLDPGRATNEKLFF
>TRBV19|.|TRBJ1-2|.
TGTGCCAGTAGTATATGGACAGACCAGTTTGACGGCTACACCTTC
CASSIWTDQFDGYTF
>TRBV9|.|TRBJ2-1|many
TGTGCCAGCAGCGTGGACGGGGCGGGAAGAACCTACAATGAGCAGTTCTTC
CASSVDGAGRTYNEQFF
>TRBV28|TRBD1|TRBJ2-2|.
TGTGCCAGCAGTAGAGGACAGGGGCACACCGGGGAGCTGTTTTTT
CASSRGQGHTGELFF
>TRBV7-2|.|TRBJ1-5|.
TGTGCCAGCAGCTTACTCCAGCGGACAGGCAATCAGCCCCAGCATTTT
CASSLLQRTGNQPQHF
>TRBV7-9|TRBD2|TRBJ2-7|many
TGTGCCAGCAGCGCGACTAGCGGAGGTTACTCCTACGAGCAGTACTTC
CASSATSGGYSYEQYF
>TRBV19|.|TRBJ2-3|.
TGTGCCAGTAGTCTACAAGCGGCCACAGATACGCAGTATTTT
CASSLQAATDTQYF
>TRBV20-1|.|TRBJ2-1|few
TGCAGTGCCAGTTTCGCTGGGCTTATCAATGAGCAGTTCTTC
CSASFAGLINEQFF
>TRBV7-9|TRBD1|TRBJ2-5|many
TGTGCCAGCAGCCCCCGTCCGGGACAGAAATTCCAAGAGCCCCAGTACTTC
CASSPRPGQKFQEPQYF
>TRBV5-1|.|TRBJ1-4|few
TGCGCCAGCAGCCTGCAGGGTACTGGGGGTGAAAAACTGTTTTTT
CASSLQGTGGEKLFF
>TRBV7-9|.|TRBJ2-7|many
TGTGCCAGCAGCTCGGCAGGGGTACACGAGCAGTACTTC
CASSSAGVHEQYF
>TRBV9|.|TRBJ1-2|.
TGTGCCAGCAGCGTGGGACTTGGCTACACCTTC
CASSVGLGYTF